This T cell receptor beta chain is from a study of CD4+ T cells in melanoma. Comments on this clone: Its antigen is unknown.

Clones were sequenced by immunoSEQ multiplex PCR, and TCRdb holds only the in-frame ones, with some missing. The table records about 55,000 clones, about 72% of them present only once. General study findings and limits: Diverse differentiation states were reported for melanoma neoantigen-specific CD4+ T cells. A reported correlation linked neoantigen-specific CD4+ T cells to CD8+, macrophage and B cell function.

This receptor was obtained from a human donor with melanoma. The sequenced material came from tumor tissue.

Here the CDR3 DNA reads TGTGCCAGCGGGGGGGGCACTTCCTACGAGCAGTACTTC. Its protein product is CASGGGTSYEQYF. The rearrangement joins TRBV7-2 to TRBJ2-7, with D perhaps TRBD2 (7 bases). CDR3 length equals 13 residues. V shed 8 bases and J shed 1 base, with 12 bases lying between them. Germline CDR1 reads SGHTA; CDR2 reads FQGNSA.